Described below is a single TCR beta chain sequence and its context. The same CDR3 can be traced to other DNA sequences in this sample. CDR3 length equals 13 residues. V was shortened by 0 bases and J by 4 bases, with 6 bases between the two germline ends. Germline CDR1 and CDR2: SGHNT and YENEEA. The data derive from a study of blood T cell repertoires in COVID-19. Overall study context: The cDNA or gDNA used as material had been derived from T cells, B-cell-depleted T cells, or PBMCs.

Using immunoSEQ multiplex PCR, the repertoire was profiled, and TCRdb retains in-frame clones only, with some absent. This table has roughly 200,000 clones, 84% appearing once. Input material: peripheral blood. The J gene is TRBJ2-5, the V gene TRBV11-3; D perhaps matches TRBD1 (6 bases). This sequence originates from a woman aged 80 or over with active or convalescent COVID-19. CDR3: CASSLDRGETQYF. The CDR3 coding sequence is TGTGCCAGCAGCTTAGACAGGGGAGAGACCCAGTACTTC.